The T cell receptor beta chain described here comes from a study of OX40 agonist ivuxolimab in advanced cancers. Study overall: Enrolled patients in dose escalation had cancers that were hepatocellular carcinoma, melanoma, renal cell or head and neck cancer. Cohort: around 79% men, mean age around 61, aged roughly 20 to 79. One hepatocellular carcinoma and a couple of cutaneous melanoma patients partially responded.

Clones were sequenced by immunoSEQ multiplex PCR, and TCRdb holds only the in-frame ones, with some missing. Of about 79,000 clones in the sample, approximately 92% were seen once. V was cut by 4 bases and J by 11 bases, with 18 bases left in between. CDR1 and CDR2 from the germline V gene are SGHRS and YFSETQ. The CDR3 length is 13 residues. Sequences were derived from CD4+ or CD8+ T cells sorted from blood, sampled in a trial of the OX40 agonist ivuxolimab. This receptor was taken from an adult with an advanced solid tumor such as melanoma, head and neck, liver or kidney cancer. The rearrangement joins TRBV5-1 to TRBJ1-2; D call uncertain. Here the CDR3 DNA reads TGCGCCAGCAGCCCTGGACCTTCGGAGGGATACACCTTC. Amino acid sequence: CASSPGPSEGYTF. Full variable domain (rest looked up from reference TRBV5-1 and TRBJ1-2): KAGVTQTPRYLIKTRGQQVTLSCSPISGHRSVSWYQQTPGQGLQFLFEYFSETQRNKGNFPGRFSGRQFSNSRSEMNVSTLELGDSALYLCASSPGPSEGYTFGSGTRLTVV.